This T cell receptor (beta chain) stems from a study of T cells in Graves' hyperthyroidism and ophthalmopathy (dated by TCRdb to between 2019 and 2020). General notes on the study: Peripheral blood was collected at initial diagnosis, before any treatment. The study also compared thyroid tissue and blood T-cell repertoires from about 6 Graves' hyperthyroidism patients. The 100 discovery patients were divided at random into training and test sets in a 7:3 ratio. After sampling, hyperthyroidism patients received methimazole starting at 30 mg daily, and ophthalmopathy patients received high-dose intravenous methylprednisolone. According to the paper, TCR Vbeta CDR3 sequencing was carried out on over 130 peripheral blood samples, which came from 40 to 45 ophthalmopathy, 80 or so hyperthyroidism and roughly 17 progressor patients. Prospective prediction of ophthalmopathy was tested in an independent validation cohort consisting of 18 hyperthyroidism patients and more than 15 patients who later progressed to ophthalmopathy. TCR V-J signatures able to tell the groups apart were searched for in a discovery cohort of approximately 95 patients, of whom 40 to 45 had Graves' ophthalmopathy and under 65 had stable Graves' hyperthyroidism. Overall results and qualifications from the work: A model built on a 13 V-J signature distinguished ophthalmopathy from stable hyperthyroidism, reaching 87.88% sensitivity and around 82% specificity in cross-validation and 80%/75% in testing. Sample size was not statistically predetermined, and investigators were not blinded to group allocation. Most expanded thyroid clonotypes (frequency above 0.001) were also detected in blood, a finding suggesting that blood repertoires may reflect thyroid immune responses. In validation, the model predicted progression to ophthalmopathy with 60% to 71% sensitivity and 72% to 85% specificity, a median of about six months before onset.

At the junction V is shortened by 5 bases and J by 6 bases; bases outside the gene matches: 13. The CDR3 contains 15 residues, cysteine and phenylalanine counted. Only CDR3 DNA is held: 45 bases, read in frame from base 1. Hyperthyroidism patients were aged 18 to 65 years and newly diagnosed, with disease duration of less than 2 months. The study excluded patients with uncontrolled infections, other autoimmune diseases, pregnancy or lactation. Clinical symptoms, serum thyroxine and TRAb, thyroid ultrasound, and orbital computed tomography formed the basis for the diagnoses. Blood from progressor patients was drawn when they were first diagnosed with hyperthyroidism, before any ophthalmopathy symptoms appeared. PBMCs were separated from 8 to 10 ml of fresh peripheral blood using Ficoll-Paque density gradient centrifugation. Progressor patients were defined as those initially diagnosed with Graves' hyperthyroidism in whom ophthalmopathy developed during follow-up. Trizol reagent was used to extract total RNA, and RNA quality was then checked on an Agilent 2100 Bioanalyzer.

Worth noting for this clonotype: Its antigen has not been determined. The input lacks base qualities; no much larger clone sits a single base away.

Amplification of TCR beta CDR3 regions was carried out from RNA transcripts. A first-round RT-PCR of the TCR CDR3 used the HTBI primer set with the Qiagen OneStep RT-PCR kit. Libraries were constructed in a second round of multiplex PCR, after which size selection and purification were performed. Libraries were sequenced paired-end with 100 bp reads on an Illumina HiSeq2000. The authors' pipeline ran thus. SOAPnuke was used to process the raw data, throwing out any read that contained adapters or uncalled bases, had a mean Phred below 15, or lacked an exact constant-primer or identifier match. High-quality paired reads were merged using COPE v1.2.5, and each unique nucleotide sequence was defined as a clonotype. Clonotypes were aligned to IMGT TRBV, TRBD and TRBJ reference segments using MiTCR v1.1. Only V-J combinations with frequency above 0.0001, covering approximately 99% of repertoires, were analysed. A TCS score was defined as the ratio between F50 (clonal expansion) and ExV (chaos), using BLOSUM62-based TCRdist between CDR3 peptides within each V-J. Welch's t-statistics and random forest reduced roughly 500 V-J features to roughly 13, which were used in a naive Bayes classifier (R e1071). TCRdb trimmed the raw reads at Q25, called clones with MiXCR and kept productive beta chains. CDR3 protein duplicates are merged, each entry listing the most common genes and DNA. These V and J calls originate from TCRdb's pipeline instead of the authors' own analysis. The sample table shows about 350,000 distinct CDR3 sequences, and about 15% are seen once. About a third of the sample is in the top ten clones.

The sequence derives from a woman in her twenties or thirties with Graves' hyperthyroidism that later progressed to Graves' ophthalmopathy. The chain is encoded by TRBV12-3 or TRBV12-4 joined to TRBJ2-7; TRBD2 aligns with 7 central bases. Sequenced sample: blood. In nucleotides, the sequence is TGTGCCAGCAGTACCCGAGCGGGATACGTTCGCGAGCAGTACTTC. The resulting protein is CASSTRAGYVREQYF.